In this sample, the clone carrying this TCR beta chain turned up a few times. Its antigen is not identified. This specimen belongs to a study of T cell repertoires in cytomegalovirus infection. Trimming shortened V by 0 bases and J by 7 bases, and 18 bases separated the two germline ends. Germline V gene sequence: CDR1 MNHEY, CDR2 SVGAGI. This CDR3 contains 17 residues. Each CDR3 protein gets one entry after TCRdb re-called the reads with MiXCR. This sample carries 110,000 or so distinct CDR3 sequences, 30% of them seen once, and the ten largest clones take 41%. V and J are TRBV6-5 and TRBJ2-2; D might be TRBD1 or TRBD2, each matching 5 bases. This sequence originates from a human donor in good health (CMV status not recorded). Some clones in this sample may be carry-over from other donors' samples. Material: CD8+ T cells from cultured PBMCs, obtained from culture after CMV antigen stimulation. CDR3 coding DNA: TGTGCCAGCAGTTACTCGGGGACCCCATCCGCGAGCGGGGAGCTGTTTTTT. Protein product: CASSYSGTPSASGELFF.